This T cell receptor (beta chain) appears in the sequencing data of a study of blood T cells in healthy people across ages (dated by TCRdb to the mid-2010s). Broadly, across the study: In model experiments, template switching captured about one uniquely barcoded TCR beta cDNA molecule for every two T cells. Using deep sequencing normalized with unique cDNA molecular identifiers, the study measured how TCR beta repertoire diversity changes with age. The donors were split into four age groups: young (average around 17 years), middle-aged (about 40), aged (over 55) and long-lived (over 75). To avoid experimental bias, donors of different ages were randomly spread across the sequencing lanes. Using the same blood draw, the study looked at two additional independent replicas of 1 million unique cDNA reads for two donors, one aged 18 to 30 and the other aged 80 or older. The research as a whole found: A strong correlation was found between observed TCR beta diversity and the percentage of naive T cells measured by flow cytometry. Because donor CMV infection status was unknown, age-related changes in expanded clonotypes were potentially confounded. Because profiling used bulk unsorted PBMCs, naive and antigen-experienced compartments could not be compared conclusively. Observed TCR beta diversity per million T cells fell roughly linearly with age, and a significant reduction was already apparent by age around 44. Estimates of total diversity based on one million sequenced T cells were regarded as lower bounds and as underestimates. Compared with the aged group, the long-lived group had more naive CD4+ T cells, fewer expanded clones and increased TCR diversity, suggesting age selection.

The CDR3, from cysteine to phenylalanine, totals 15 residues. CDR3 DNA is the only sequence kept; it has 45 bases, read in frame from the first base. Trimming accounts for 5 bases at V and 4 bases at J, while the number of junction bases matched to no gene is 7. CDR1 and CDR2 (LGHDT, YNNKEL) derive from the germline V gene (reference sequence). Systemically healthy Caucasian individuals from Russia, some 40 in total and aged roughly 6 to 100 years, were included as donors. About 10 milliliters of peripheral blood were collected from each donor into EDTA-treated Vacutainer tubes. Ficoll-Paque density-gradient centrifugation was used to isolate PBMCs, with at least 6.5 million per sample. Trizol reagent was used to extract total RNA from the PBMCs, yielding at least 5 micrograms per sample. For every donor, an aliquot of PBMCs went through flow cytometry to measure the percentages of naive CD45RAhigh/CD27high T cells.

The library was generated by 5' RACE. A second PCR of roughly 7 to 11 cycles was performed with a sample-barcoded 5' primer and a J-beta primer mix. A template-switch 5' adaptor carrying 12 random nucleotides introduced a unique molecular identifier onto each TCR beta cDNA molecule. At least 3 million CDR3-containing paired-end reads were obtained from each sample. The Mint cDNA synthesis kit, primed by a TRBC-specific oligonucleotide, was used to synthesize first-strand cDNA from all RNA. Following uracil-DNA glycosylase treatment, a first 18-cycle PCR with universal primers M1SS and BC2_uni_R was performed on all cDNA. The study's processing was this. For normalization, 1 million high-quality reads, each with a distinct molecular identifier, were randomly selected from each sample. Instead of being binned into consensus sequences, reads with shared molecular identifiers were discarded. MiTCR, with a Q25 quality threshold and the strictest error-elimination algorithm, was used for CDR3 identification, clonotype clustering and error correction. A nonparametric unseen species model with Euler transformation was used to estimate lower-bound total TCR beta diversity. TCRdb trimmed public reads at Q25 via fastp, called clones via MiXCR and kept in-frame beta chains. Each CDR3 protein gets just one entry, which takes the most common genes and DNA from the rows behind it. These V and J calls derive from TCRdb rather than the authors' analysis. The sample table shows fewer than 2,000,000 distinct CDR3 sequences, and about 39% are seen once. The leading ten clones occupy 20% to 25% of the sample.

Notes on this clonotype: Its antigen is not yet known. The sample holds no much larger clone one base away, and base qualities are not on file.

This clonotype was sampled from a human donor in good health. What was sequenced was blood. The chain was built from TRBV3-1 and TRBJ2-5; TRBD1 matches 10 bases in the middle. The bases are TGTGCCAGCAGCGAGGGGACAGGGGAGGGAGAGACCCAGTACTTC. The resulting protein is CASSEGTGEGETQYF.